This T cell receptor beta chain was recovered during a study of CD8+ T cells in alopecia areata. RNA extraction was followed by reverse transcription into cDNA, which acted as the sequencing template. Assay used: immunoSEQ multiplex PCR; TCRdb lists only in-frame clones, some missing. The data hold 150,000 to 200,000 clones, with 60% observed a single time. This CDR3 region has 13 residues. J gave up 5 bases and V 3 bases, and 2 bases lay outside the gene matches. The germline V gene encodes CDR1 SNHLY and CDR2 FYNNEI. The study, taken as a whole, reports: Lesional scalp displayed greater clonality than normal scalp, most notably in alopecia totalis/universalis. Whether baseline CD8+ expansion is linked to response remains uncertain, given a single nonresponder. Possibly as an HLA-related effect, TCR sharing across patients appeared less clear than in mice.

Treatment: oral pan-JAK inhibitor, 5-10 mg twice daily. Peripheral blood and lesional scalp punch biopsies came from alopecia areata patients. Turning to this clone: Its antigen is not known.

V usage is TRBV2 and J usage is TRBJ1-2, with 8 positions matching TRBD1. This receptor was taken from a human donor with alopecia areata. The sequencing used CD4+ T cells sorted from blood, collected at week 24, from a patient treated with tofacitinib. The CDR3 reads CASSDDRGYGYTF. As DNA, the CDR3 is TGTGCCAGCAGTGACGACAGGGGTTATGGCTACACCTTC.